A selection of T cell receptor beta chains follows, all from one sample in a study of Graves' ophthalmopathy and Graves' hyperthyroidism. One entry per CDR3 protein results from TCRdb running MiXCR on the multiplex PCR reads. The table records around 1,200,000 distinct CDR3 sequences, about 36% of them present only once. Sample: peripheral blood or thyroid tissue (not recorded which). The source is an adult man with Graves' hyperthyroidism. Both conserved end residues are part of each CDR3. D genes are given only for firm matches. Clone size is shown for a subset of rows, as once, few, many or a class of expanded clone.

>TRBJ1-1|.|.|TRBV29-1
TGCAGCGAACAGGGAGGGGGTCGTGGTAACACTGAAGCTTTCTTT
CSEQGGGRGNTEAFF
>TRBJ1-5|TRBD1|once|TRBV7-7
TGTGCCAGCAGCTCAACAGGGGCCAGCAATCAGCCCCAGCATTTT
CASSSTGASNQPQHF
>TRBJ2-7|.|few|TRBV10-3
TGTGCCACAGCGGAAGGAGGGGTCGAGCAGTACTTC
CATAEGGVEQYF
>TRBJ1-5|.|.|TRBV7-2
TGTGCCAGCAGCTTCGTTAGCGGGGCTTCGGGAAATCAGCCCCAGCATTTT
CASSFVSGASGNQPQHF
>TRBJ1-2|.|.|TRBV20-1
TGCAGTGCTAGAGATGATTATAATAGGACAGATTATGGCTACACCTTC
CSARDDYNRTDYGYTF
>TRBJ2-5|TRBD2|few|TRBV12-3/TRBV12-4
TGTGCCAGCAGAACCCGGGGGGGTTCGGAGACCCAGTACTTC
CASRTRGGSETQYF
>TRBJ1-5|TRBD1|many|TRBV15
TGTGCCACCAGCAGAGGACCCCCGGGACAGGGATTGACCCGCAATCAGCCCCAGCATTTT
CATSRGPPGQGLTRNQPQHF
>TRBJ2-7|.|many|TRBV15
TGTGCCACCAGCCAGGTCAGGAATCGCGAGCAGTACTTC
CATSQVRNREQYF
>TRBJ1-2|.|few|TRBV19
TGTGCCAGTAGTTCGACGGGACGCGGATGGAATGGCTACACCTTC
CASSSTGRGWNGYTF
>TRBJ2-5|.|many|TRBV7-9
TGTGCCAGCAGCACCGGGGGACGATTGGAGACCCAGTACTTC
CASSTGGRLETQYF